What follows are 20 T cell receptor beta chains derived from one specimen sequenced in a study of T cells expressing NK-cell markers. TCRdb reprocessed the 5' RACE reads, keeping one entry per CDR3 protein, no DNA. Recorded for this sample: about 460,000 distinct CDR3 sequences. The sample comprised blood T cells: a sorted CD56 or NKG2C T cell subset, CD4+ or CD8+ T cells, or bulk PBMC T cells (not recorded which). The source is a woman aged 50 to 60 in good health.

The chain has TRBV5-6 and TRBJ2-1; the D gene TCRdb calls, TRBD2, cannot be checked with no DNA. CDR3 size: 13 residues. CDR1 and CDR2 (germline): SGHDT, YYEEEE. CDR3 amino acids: CASSFFSGDEQFF.

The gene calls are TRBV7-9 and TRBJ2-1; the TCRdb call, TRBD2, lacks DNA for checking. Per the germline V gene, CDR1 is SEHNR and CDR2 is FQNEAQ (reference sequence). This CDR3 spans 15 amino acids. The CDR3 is CASSQSGGLDNEQFF.

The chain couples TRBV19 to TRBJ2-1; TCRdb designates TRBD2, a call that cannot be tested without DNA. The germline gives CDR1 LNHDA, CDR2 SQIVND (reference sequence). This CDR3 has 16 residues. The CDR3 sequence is CASSLLAGGPVNEQFF.

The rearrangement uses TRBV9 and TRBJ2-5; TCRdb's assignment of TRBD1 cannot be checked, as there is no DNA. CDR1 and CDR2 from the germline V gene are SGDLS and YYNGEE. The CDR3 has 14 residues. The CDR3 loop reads CASSVGPLEETQYF.

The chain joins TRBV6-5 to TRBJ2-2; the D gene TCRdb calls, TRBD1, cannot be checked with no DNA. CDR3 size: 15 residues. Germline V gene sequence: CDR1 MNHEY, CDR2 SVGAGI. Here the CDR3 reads CASSYGGHKAGELFF.

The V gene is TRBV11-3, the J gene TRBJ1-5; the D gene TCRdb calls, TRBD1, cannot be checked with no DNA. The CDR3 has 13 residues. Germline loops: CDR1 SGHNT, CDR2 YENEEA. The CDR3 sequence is CASSSRVNQPQHF.

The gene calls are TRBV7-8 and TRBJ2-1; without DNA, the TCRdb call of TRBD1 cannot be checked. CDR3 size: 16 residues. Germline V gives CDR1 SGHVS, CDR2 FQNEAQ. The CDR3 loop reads CASSLRFTGAGDEQFF.

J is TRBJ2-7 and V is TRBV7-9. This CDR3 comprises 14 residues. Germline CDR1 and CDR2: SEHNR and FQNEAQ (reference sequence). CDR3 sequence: CASSPRTDFYEQYF.

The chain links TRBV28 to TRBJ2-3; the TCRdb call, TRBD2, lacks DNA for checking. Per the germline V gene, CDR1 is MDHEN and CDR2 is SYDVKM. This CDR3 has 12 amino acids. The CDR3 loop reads CASSPRENTQYF. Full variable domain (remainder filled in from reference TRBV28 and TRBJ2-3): DVKVTQSSRYLVKRTGEKVFLECVQDMDHENMFWYRQDPGLGLRLIYFSYDVKMKEKGDIPEGYSVSREKKERFSLILESASTNQTSMYLCASSPRENTQYFGPGTRLTVL.

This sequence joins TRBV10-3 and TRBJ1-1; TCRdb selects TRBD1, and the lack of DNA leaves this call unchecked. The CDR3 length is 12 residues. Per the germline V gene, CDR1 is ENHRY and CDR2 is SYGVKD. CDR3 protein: CAISQTGSGAFF.

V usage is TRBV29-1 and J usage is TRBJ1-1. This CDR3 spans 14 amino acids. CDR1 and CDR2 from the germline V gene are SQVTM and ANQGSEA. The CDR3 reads CSAQKGAEGTEAFF.

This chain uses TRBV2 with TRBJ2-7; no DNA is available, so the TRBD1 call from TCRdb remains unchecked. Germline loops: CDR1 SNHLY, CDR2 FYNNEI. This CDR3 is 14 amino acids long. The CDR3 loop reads CASTPGRSSYEQYF.

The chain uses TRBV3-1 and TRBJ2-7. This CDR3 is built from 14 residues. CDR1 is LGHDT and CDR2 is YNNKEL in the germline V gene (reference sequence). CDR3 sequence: CASSPQTGLNEQYF.

The CDR3 is CASSEKGRPGLKLFF. The genes are TRBV5-1 and TRBJ1-4. CDR3 size: 15 residues. CDR1 and CDR2 (germline): SGHRS, YFSETQ. Full variable domain (outside the CDR3, taken from reference TRBV5-1 and TRBJ1-4): KAGVTQTPRYLIKTRGQQVTLSCSPISGHRSVSWYQQTPGQGLQFLFEYFSETQRNKGNFPGRFSGRQFSNSRSEMNVSTLELGDSALYLCASSEKGRPGLKLFFGSGTQLSVL.

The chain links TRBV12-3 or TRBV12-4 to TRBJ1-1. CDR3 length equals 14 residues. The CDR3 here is CASSLGVRSTEAFF.

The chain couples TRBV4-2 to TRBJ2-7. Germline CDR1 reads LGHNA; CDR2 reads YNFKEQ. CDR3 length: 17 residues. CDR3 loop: CASSQDLGASSSYEQYF.

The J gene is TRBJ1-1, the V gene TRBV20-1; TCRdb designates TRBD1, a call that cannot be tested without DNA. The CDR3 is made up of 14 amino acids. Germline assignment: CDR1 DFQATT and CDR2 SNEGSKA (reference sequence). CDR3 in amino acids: CSAYPRAYVPEAFF.

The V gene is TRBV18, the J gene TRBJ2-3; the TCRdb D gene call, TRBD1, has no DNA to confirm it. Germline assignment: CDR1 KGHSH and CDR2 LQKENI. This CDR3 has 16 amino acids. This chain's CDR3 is CASSPKGQGATDTQYF.

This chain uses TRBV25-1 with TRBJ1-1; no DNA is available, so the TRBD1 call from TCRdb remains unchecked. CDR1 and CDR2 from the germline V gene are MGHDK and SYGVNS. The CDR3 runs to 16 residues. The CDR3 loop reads CASSEVMGVMNTEAFF.

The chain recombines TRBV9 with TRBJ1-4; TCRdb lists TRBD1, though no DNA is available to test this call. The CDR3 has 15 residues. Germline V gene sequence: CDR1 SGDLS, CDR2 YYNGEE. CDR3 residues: CASTYGTDPNEKLFF.